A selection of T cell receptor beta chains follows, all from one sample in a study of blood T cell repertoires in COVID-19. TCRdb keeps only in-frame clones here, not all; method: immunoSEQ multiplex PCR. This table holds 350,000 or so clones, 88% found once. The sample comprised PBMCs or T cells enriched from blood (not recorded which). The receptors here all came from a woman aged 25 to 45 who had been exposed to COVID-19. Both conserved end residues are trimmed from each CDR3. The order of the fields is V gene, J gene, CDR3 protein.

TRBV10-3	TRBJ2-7	AISGGVSSYEQY
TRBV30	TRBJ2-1	AWSRGRILAGENEQF
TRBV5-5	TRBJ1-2	ASSLEAGGLGYT
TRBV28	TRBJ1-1	ASITGVNTEAF
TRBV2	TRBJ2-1	ASSLQTSSYNEQF
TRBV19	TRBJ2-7	ASSIGGRNEQY
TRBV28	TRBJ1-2	ASNLGGTGGNYGYT
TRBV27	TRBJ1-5	ASSRTAGGNQPQH
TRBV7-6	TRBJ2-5	ASSSTGGRETQY
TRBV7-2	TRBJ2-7	ASSFGGSYEQY
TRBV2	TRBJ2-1	ATHGGSIHEQF
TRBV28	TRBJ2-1	ASLRQSYNEQF
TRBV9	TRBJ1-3	ASSVGHTGNTIY
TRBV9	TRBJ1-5	ASSGGDSYQPQH
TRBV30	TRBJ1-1	AWERVANTEAF
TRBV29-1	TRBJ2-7	SVGWASGYEQY
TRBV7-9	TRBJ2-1	ASRFDRVHEQF
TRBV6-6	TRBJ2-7	ASSYTPEVEQY
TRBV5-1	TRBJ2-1	ASSFFGEQF
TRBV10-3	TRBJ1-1	AISSTGDEAF
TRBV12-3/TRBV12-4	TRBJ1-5	ASTWGDQPQH
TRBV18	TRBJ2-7	ASSTGTGGAYEQY
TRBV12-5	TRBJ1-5	ASGLVLRTGGGSGTDQPQH
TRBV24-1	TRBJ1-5	ATSDPRTDSPGRPQH
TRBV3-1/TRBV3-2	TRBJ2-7	ASSPRSGTSLFYEQY
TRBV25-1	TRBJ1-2	ASRTEGRFYGYT
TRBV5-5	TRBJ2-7	ASSSALGQAYEQY
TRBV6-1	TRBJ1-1	ASSEGTGPMNTEAF
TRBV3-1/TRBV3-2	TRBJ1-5	ASSQASPTNQPQH
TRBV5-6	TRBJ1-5	ASSPGQGNQPQH
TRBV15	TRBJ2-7	ATSRDHTPGGEQY
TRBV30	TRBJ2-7	AWISLAGQY
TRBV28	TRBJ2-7	ASSLLGYEQY
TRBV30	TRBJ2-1	AWLSGTGTRGYNEQF
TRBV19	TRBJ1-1	ASRIPLRGATEAF
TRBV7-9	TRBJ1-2	ASSLSGLGAGYGYT
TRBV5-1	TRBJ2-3	ASSFGAGQGDTQY
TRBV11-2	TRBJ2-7	ASSLAIMQGSYEQY
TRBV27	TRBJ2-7	ASSQGKTGGTYYEQY
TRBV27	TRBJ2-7	ASRSTGNSYEQY
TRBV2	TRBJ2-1	ASSSSGLAGYNEQF
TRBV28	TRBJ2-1	ASSLSGAYMIALNMDEQF
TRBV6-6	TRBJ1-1	ASSNEGRQAF
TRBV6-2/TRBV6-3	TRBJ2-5	ASSPVGTGQETQY
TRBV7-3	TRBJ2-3	ASSPKDRTNTDTQY
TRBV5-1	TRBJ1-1	ASSPDLDRGTEAF
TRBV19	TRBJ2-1	ASSKSLAGVHEQF
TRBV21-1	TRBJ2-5	ASSNRPLTGGPYRNPEETQY
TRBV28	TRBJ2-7	ASSFGGTGGAYEQY
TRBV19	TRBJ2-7	ASSTHKPGTDSYEQY